This paragraph covers one T cell receptor (beta chain) sequence. The antigen is not known. There are 13 residues in the CDR3. The V end lost 2 bases, the J end lost 7 bases, and 8 bases lay between the germline ends. Libraries were prepared by immunoSEQ multiplex PCR; TCRdb keeps only in-frame clonotypes and omits some of them. Of 92,000 or so clones listed, roughly nine tenths are singletons. These data originate in a study of T cell responses to AZD1222 COVID-19 vaccine. Across the whole study: Investigators merged groups given second doses at roughly 4 or roughly 12 weeks.

General study findings and limits: No day 14 peak samples; only post-peak repertoires were characterized.

This chain joins TRBV12-3 or TRBV12-4 and TRBJ2-2; D uncertain. Source: peripheral blood, taken on day 0 of AZD1222 vaccination. The TCR originated in an adult in good health. CDR3 in DNA: TGTGCCAGCAGTTTATATGCCGTCGGGGAGCTGTTTTTT. Its protein is CASSLYAVGELFF.